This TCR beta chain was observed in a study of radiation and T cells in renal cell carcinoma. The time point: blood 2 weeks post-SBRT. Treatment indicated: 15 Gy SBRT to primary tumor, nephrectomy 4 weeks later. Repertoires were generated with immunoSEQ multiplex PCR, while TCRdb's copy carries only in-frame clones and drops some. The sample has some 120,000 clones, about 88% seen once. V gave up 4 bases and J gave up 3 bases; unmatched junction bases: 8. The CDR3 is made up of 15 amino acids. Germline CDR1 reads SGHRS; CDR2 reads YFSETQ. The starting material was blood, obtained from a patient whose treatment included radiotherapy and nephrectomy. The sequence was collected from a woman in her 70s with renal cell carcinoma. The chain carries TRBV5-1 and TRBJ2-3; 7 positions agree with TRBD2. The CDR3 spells CASSLLADKTDTQYF. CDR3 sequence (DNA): TGCGCCAGCAGCCTTCTAGCGGACAAGACAGATACGCAGTATTTT.